These 13 T cell receptor beta chains were sequenced from one sample in a study of T cell responses to AZD1222 COVID-19 vaccine. Assay: immunoSEQ multiplex PCR; the TCRdb copy retains only in-frame clones and omits some. Altogether fewer than 120,000 clones are present, over 90% being singletons, with the ten largest covering 2.5% to 3.5%. The starting material was peripheral blood, obtained 28 days after the second AZD1222 dose. Every receptor here comes from an adult who received the AZD1222 COVID-19 vaccine.

This clone was recorded once. The CDR3 coding sequence is TGTGCCAGCTCACCTAGACAGAATGAAGCTTTCTTT. This gives the protein CASSPRQNEAFF. This chain connects TRBV18 to TRBJ1-1; a weak D match, TRBD1 (5 bases). Germline CDR1 and CDR2: KGHSH and LQKENI. Between the trimmed V and J ends, which lost 3 bases and 7 bases, there was a span of 9 bases. This CDR3 is 12 amino acids long.

The rearrangement joins TRBV18 to TRBJ1-2; no definite D call. The germline V gene has CDR1 KGHSH and CDR2 LQKENI. The length of the CDR3 is 15 residues. V gave up 3 bases and J gave up 2 bases, with 13 bases separating them. The CDR3 region is CASSPGAGLNYGYTF. The CDR3 nucleotides read TGTGCCAGCTCACCCGGAGCGGGTCTCAACTATGGCTACACCTTC.

The chain carries TRBV3-1 (or the pseudogene TRBV3-2) and TRBJ2-2, with D possibly matching TRBD1 (5 bases). Germline CDR1 LGHDT, CDR2 YNNKEL (reference sequence). The CDR3 totals 18 residues. The germline V and J ends were trimmed by 4 bases and 2 bases, with 20 bases remaining between them. CDR3 nucleotide sequence: TGTGCCAGCAGCCCCCTACTACAGACAGCCCCAAACACCGGGGAGCTGTTTTTT. Its translation: CASSPLLQTAPNTGELFF.

As for this clone: The same CDR3 is also encoded by other DNA sequences in this sample. The CDR3 reads CASSLTSGSYEQYF. The CDR3 DNA reads TGCGCCAGCAGCTTGACTAGCGGGTCCTACGAGCAGTACTTC. The chain employs TRBV5-1 and TRBJ2-7; TRBD2 matches at 9 bases. V shed 1 base and J 1 base; nucleotides not matched to a gene: 0. In germline, CDR1 is SGHRS, CDR2 YFSETQ. The CDR3 totals 14 residues.

The DNA for the CDR3 is TGTGCCAGCAGCCCTAAGTCGGCGGGAGACACCTACGAGCAGTACTTC. It encodes CASSPKSAGDTYEQYF. The chain combines TRBV7-6 with TRBJ2-7; 7 bases are shared with TRBD2. The germline CDR1 and CDR2 sequences are SGHVS and FNYEAQ. This CDR3 is built from 16 residues. Trimming removed 5 bases from V and 2 bases from J; junction bases left unmatched: 12.

The gene calls are TRBV6-1 and TRBJ1-1; 9 bases match TRBD1. Germline V lookup: CDR1 MNHNS, CDR2 SASEGT. With 3 bases clipped from V and 2 bases from J, the junction kept 7 bases outside the gene matches. The CDR3 is made up of 16 amino acids. DNA of the CDR3: TGTGCCAGCAGTGATCCTCACAGGGGGCTAAACACTGAAGCTTTCTTT. Encoded protein: CASSDPHRGLNTEAFF.

The chain has TRBV12-3 or TRBV12-4 and TRBJ2-1, with D maybe TRBD2 (7 bases). This CDR3 region has 13 residues. V was cut by 4 bases and J by 8 bases, with 12 bases left in between. CDR3: CASSSREGDEQFF. The CDR3 nucleotides read TGTGCCAGCAGTTCGAGGGAGGGGGATGAGCAGTTCTTC.

The V call is TRBV2, the J call TRBJ1-1; D gene unclear. V shed 7 bases and J shed 4 bases, with 13 bases lying between them. Germline V gives CDR1 SNHLY, CDR2 FYNNEI. The CDR3 has 13 residues. DNA of the CDR3: TGTGCCAGCATCGTCGACGGTGGCACTGAAGCTTTCTTT. This gives the protein CASIVDGGTEAFF. Supplemented by reference TRBV2 and TRBJ1-1, the full variable domain reads EPEVTQTPSHQVTQMGQEVILRCVPISNHLYFYWYRQILGQKVEFLVSFYNNEISEKSEIFDDQFSVERPDGSNFTLKIRSTKLEDSAMYFCASIVDGGTEAFFGQGTRLTVV.

This rearrangement joins TRBV12-5 to TRBJ2-1, with D possibly TRBD2 on 6 matching bases. Germline lookup yields CDR1 LGHNT and CDR2 FRNRAP. This CDR3 has 18 residues. V shed 2 bases and J shed 0 bases, with 17 bases lying between them. In DNA form, the CDR3 reads TGTGCTAGTGGTTTGCGTGTGTGGGGGACTGACTCCTACAATGAGCAGTTCTTC. This codes for CASGLRVWGTDSYNEQFF.

The genes are TRBV4-1 and TRBJ1-2, with D possibly matching TRBD1 (6 bases). V lost 1 base and J lost 3, with 9 bases in between. Germline V gene data show CDR1 as MGHRA and CDR2 as YSYEKL. The CDR3 consists of 14 residues. As DNA, the CDR3 is TGCGCCAGCAGCCAAGGGGCAGGGGACTATGGCTACACCTTC. Protein sequence: CASSQGAGDYGYTF.

This chain connects TRBV27 to TRBJ1-2, with 7 positions matching TRBD1. This CDR3 is 15 amino acids long. CDR1 is MNHEY, CDR2 SMNVEV, per germline (reference sequence). Germline trimming cut 0 bases from V and 7 bases from J; bases unmatched to any gene: 8. CDR3 sequence: CASSLSWQGGSGYTF. As DNA, the CDR3 is TGTGCCAGCAGTTTATCTTGGCAGGGGGGATCTGGCTACACCTTC.

This clone appeared once. The V and J genes are TRBV27 and TRBJ2-1; 7 nucleotides line up with TRBD1. After removal of 5 bases from V and 7 bases from J, the junction contained 11 bases not matched to a gene. Germline CDR1 MNHEY, CDR2 SMNVEV (reference sequence). There are 15 residues in the CDR3. The CDR3 DNA follows: TGTGCCAGCAGTGCTACCCTACAGGGGAAAAATGAGCAGTTCTTC. Amino acid sequence: CASSATLQGKNEQFF.

The gene calls are TRBV19 and TRBJ1-1; no clear D gene. This CDR3 has 14 amino acids. Germline CDR1 LNHDA, CDR2 SQIVND (reference sequence). Between the trimmed V and J ends, which lost 7 bases and 7 bases, there was a span of 19 bases. The DNA for the CDR3 is TGTGCCAGTACTCACCGACATGGGCACCTTGAAGCTTTCTTT. It translates to CASTHRHGHLEAFF.